Below, one T cell receptor (beta chain) is given with its context. Clones were read by immunoSEQ multiplex PCR, and TCRdb kept only the in-frame ones, dropping some. Counted here are approximately 260,000 clones, 85% to 90% occurring once; the ten biggest clones make up less than 2%. The data stem from a study of blood T cell repertoires in COVID-19. This CDR3 spans 13 amino acids. Germline V CDR1 and CDR2: SGDLS, YYNGEE. Trimming removed 4 bases from V and 2 bases from J, with 7 bases in between. The sequence came from a woman aged 55-70 years who had recovered from COVID-19. V is TRBV9 and J is TRBJ1-3; no clear D gene. The source material was PBMCs or T cells enriched from blood (not recorded which). The chain's CDR3 is CASSQLTGNTIYF. CDR3 in DNA: TGTGCCAGCAGCCAGTTGACTGGAAACACCATATATTTT.